The 10 T cell receptor beta chains given below trace back to one sample, sequenced in a study of radiation and T cells in renal cell carcinoma. The time point denotes: baseline pretreatment blood. Specified treatment: 15 Gy SBRT to primary tumor, nephrectomy 4 weeks later. Some clones are missing from TCRdb's copy, which holds only in-frame ones; the method was immunoSEQ multiplex PCR. Of more than 140,000 clones listed, roughly 83% are singletons. The specimen was blood, collected from a patient whose treatment included radiotherapy and nephrectomy. The receptors stem from a woman between 50 and 59 years old with renal cell carcinoma.

This clone was detected a few times. V and J are TRBV29-1 and TRBJ1-1, with D possibly being TRBD1 (5 bases). The CDR3 totals 13 residues. Per the germline V gene, CDR1 is SQVTM and CDR2 is ANQGSEA. V lost 6 bases, J lost 1 base, and 12 bases lay in between. Here the CDR3 DNA reads TGCAGCGTGCGGGACCCTGGGAACACTGAAGCTTTCTTT. Translation gives CSVRDPGNTEAFF.

This clone was picked up one time. The chain links TRBV10-2 to TRBJ1-2; 7 bases match TRBD1. J gave up 3 bases and V 0 bases, and 10 bases lay outside the gene matches. The CDR3 has 17 residues. The germline gives CDR1 WSHSY, CDR2 SAAADI. CDR3 in amino acids: CASSESPVEGADYGYTF. The CDR3 DNA reads TGCGCCAGCAGTGAGTCGCCGGTCGAGGGGGCCGACTATGGCTACACCTTC.

The V gene is TRBV6-5, the J gene TRBJ2-7, with D maybe TRBD2 (6 bases). Trimming took off 0 bases at V and 7 bases at J, with 10 bases between the two ends. The germline V gene encodes CDR1 MNHEY and CDR2 SVGAGI. CDR3 length: 13 amino acids. DNA for the CDR3: TGTGCCAGCAGTTACTCGTTTGCGGGAGAGCAGTACTTC. This translates into CASSYSFAGEQYF.

This clone has just one count. The J gene is TRBJ1-6, the V gene TRBV10-3; D gene uncertain. The CDR3 has 13 amino acids. Germline CDR1 is ENHRY and CDR2 is SYGVKD. The V and J ends lost 7 bases and 6 bases respectively, with 10 bases between them. Here the CDR3 reads CAINEQSNSPLHF. Here the CDR3 DNA reads TGTGCCATCAATGAACAGAGTAATTCACCCCTCCACTTT.

This sequence joins TRBV18 and TRBJ2-5; 7 nucleotides match TRBD2. The trim removed 6 bases at V and 4 bases at J, leaving 5 bases unmatched. The CDR3 consists of 13 residues. Germline V gives CDR1 KGHSH, CDR2 LQKENI. CDR3 protein: CASSSGGIETQYF. The CDR3 nucleotides are TGTGCCAGCTCTTCGGGGGGTATAGAGACCCAGTACTTC.

The genes are TRBV9 and TRBJ2-1; TRBD2 matches 13 bases. Germline V gene data show CDR1 as SGDLS and CDR2 as YYNGEE. There are 21 residues in the CDR3. V trimming: 4 bases; J trimming: 0 bases; junction bases outside the gene matches: 16. In DNA form, the CDR3 reads TGTGCCAGCAGCCCAGGGCGGGGACTAGCGGGAATAACGAGCTCCTACAATGAGCAGTTCTTC. Translation: CASSPGRGLAGITSSYNEQFF.

The sample holds one count of this clone. CDR3 DNA sequence: TGTGCCATCAGTGAGTCGGCAGCCAATCAGCCCCAGCATTTT. It codes for CAISESAANQPQHF. This sequence joins TRBV10-3 and TRBJ1-5; D is ambiguous. With 0 bases removed from V and 3 bases from J, the gap between germline ends came to 6 bases. Per the germline V gene, CDR1 is ENHRY and CDR2 is SYGVKD. This CDR3 comprises 14 residues.

With respect to this clone: This sample includes further DNA sequences coding for the same CDR3. The gene calls are TRBV4-3 and TRBJ2-7; D not certain. Germline V CDR1 and CDR2: LGHNA, YSLEER. The CDR3 is made up of 13 amino acids. The ends were cut back, 1 base at V and 1 base at J, with 5 bases in the middle. The CDR3 loop reads CASSQAPSYEQYF. CDR3 in DNA: TGCGCCAGCAGCCAAGCTCCTTCCTACGAGCAGTACTTC.

In this sample, this clone turned up a few times. The chain couples TRBV10-1 to TRBJ2-2; unclear D gene. Trimming pared 9 bases from V and 0 bases from J, leaving 5 bases between. CDR1 is WNHNN and CDR2 is SYGVQD in the germline V gene (reference sequence). The CDR3 consists of 12 residues. The CDR3: CASESNTGELFF. The CDR3, as DNA: TGCGCCAGTGAGTCGAACACCGGGGAGCTGTTTTTT.

J is TRBJ2-1 and V is TRBV18, with D possibly matching TRBD1 (6 bases). V gave up 3 bases and J gave up 6 bases, with 9 bases separating them. The germline V gene encodes CDR1 KGHSH and CDR2 LQKENI. CDR3 size: 13 residues. The CDR3 protein is CASSPGGSNEQFF. The CDR3 DNA follows: TGTGCCAGCTCACCTGGGGGCAGCAATGAGCAGTTCTTC.